The 30 T cell receptor beta chains below come from one sample, sequenced in a study of T cell repertoires in cytomegalovirus infection. TCRdb called the reads again in MiXCR, with one record for every CDR3 protein. The sample contains just over 150,000 distinct CDR3 sequences, 23% of which appear only once. The source material was PBMCs. These receptor sequences come from a human donor in good health (CMV status not recorded). Some clones in this sample may be carry-over from other donors' samples.

The J gene is TRBJ2-5, the V gene TRBV12-3 or TRBV12-4; D is unclear. The V and J ends lost 4 bases and 4 bases respectively, with 16 bases between them. There are 15 residues in the CDR3. The CDR3 is CASSSRHERGETQYF. CDR3 DNA: TGTGCCAGCAGTTCGCGCCATGAAAGAGGAGAGACCCAGTACTTC.

The table lists this clonotype with a few counts. The rearrangement links TRBV20-1 to TRBJ2-3; 8 bases fit TRBD2. Germline V gene lookup returns CDR1 DFQATT and CDR2 SNEGSKA (reference sequence). The CDR3 runs to 14 residues. After removal of 1 base from V and 0 bases from J, the junction contained 0 bases not matched to a gene. This CDR3 reads CSARGGGSTDTQYF. The CDR3 DNA follows: TGCAGTGCTAGAGGCGGGGGGAGCACAGATACGCAGTATTTT.

This clonotype was detected a few times. The chain has TRBV24-1 and TRBJ2-1; D is undetermined. The CDR3 runs to 15 residues. Germline CDR1 reads KGHDR; CDR2 reads SFDVKD. The V end was cut by 4 bases, the J end by 9 bases, with 18 bases between. The CDR3 here is CATSDQPTLVGEQFF. In DNA, the CDR3 is TGTGCCACCAGTGACCAACCTACTTTGGTAGGTGAGCAGTTCTTC.

This clonotype was observed a few times. The chain is built from TRBV28 and TRBJ2-7, with D perhaps matching TRBD1 (6 bases). Per germline, CDR1 MDHEN and CDR2 SYDVKM. V lost 3 bases to trimming and J lost 0 bases, with 12 bases between them. This CDR3 spans 15 amino acids. The CDR3 DNA follows: TGTGCCAGCAGTTTGTCCGGACAGAGCTCCTACGAGCAGTACTTC. As protein: CASSLSGQSSYEQYF.

This chain connects TRBV19 to TRBJ1-1, with a weak D call TRBD1 (6 bases). CDR1 is LNHDA, CDR2 SQIVND, per germline (reference sequence). V lost 1 base and J 2 bases, leaving 11 bases between the germline ends. CDR3 length: 15 amino acids. The CDR3 DNA reads as TGTGCCAGTAGTATAGTAGGGGGGGTAAACACTGAAGCTTTCTTT. Amino acid sequence: CASSIVGGVNTEAFF.

Of note for this clonotype: The junction departs from germline at one end; a sequencing error may be responsible. The V and J genes are TRBV19 and TRBJ2-7; TRBD1 aligns across 8 bases. There are 15 residues in the CDR3. The germline V gene has CDR1 LNHDA and CDR2 SQIVND (reference sequence). CDR3 DNA sequence: TGTGCCAGAAGTACCCAGGGGGCGGTAAGTTACGAGCAGTACTTC. This sequence encodes CARSTQGAVSYEQYF.

The chain carries TRBV7-6 and TRBJ2-1; 12 nucleotides match TRBD2. Looked up from germline, CDR1 is SGHVS and CDR2 is FNYEAQ. The CDR3 is made up of 17 amino acids. Germline trimming cut 1 base from V and 6 bases from J; bases unmatched to any gene: 7. CDR3 nucleotide sequence: TGTGCCAGCAGCTTAGAAGGGACTAGCGGGCCCCTCAATGAGCAGTTCTTC. It translates to CASSLEGTSGPLNEQFF.

There are a few counts of this clonotype. The rearrangement joins TRBV5-1 to TRBJ2-2, with TRBD1 matching 11 bases. The germline gives CDR1 SGHRS, CDR2 YFSETQ. V lost 4 bases to trimming and J lost 5 bases; unmatched junction nucleotides: 7. This CDR3 has 16 residues. The CDR3 loop reads CASSVGQGAGTGELFF. In DNA form, the CDR3 reads TGCGCCAGCAGCGTCGGACAGGGGGCAGGGACCGGGGAGCTGTTTTTT.

This clonotype was detected many times. V and J are TRBV7-2 and TRBJ2-1; 13 bases are a match to TRBD2. With V trimmed by 6 bases and J by 3 bases, 5 bases remained unmatched. CDR3 length: 16 residues. The V gene's germline CDR1 is SGHTA and CDR2 FQGNSA. The CDR3 region is CASSPGLAGLYNEQFF. DNA for the CDR3: TGTGCCAGCAGTCCGGGACTAGCGGGGCTCTACAATGAGCAGTTCTTC. The full variable domain, in which reference TRBV7-2 and TRBJ2-1 provide the parts outside the CDR3, is GAGVSQSPSNKVTEKGKDVELRCDPISGHTALYWYRQSLGQGLEFLIYFQGNSAPDKSGLPSDRFSAERTGGSVSTLTIQRTQQEDSAVYLCASSPGLAGLYNEQFFGPGTRLTVL.

V and J are TRBV29-1 and TRBJ1-2; possible D gene TRBD1, 6 bases. V gave up 6 bases and J gave up 0 bases, with 8 bases separating them. This CDR3 spans 12 amino acids. Germline assignment: CDR1 SQVTM and CDR2 ANQGSEA. CDR3 sequence reads: CSVGGSNYGYTF. The CDR3 DNA sequence: TGCAGCGTAGGGGGGTCTAACTATGGCTACACCTTC.

The gene calls are TRBV5-1 and TRBJ2-2, with unresolved D. The germline V gene has CDR1 SGHRS and CDR2 YFSETQ. Deletions cut 4 bases from V and 4 bases from J, with 5 bases between. The CDR3 loop spans 12 amino acids. The CDR3 spells CASSEFTGELFF. CDR3 coding DNA: TGCGCCAGCAGCGAATTCACCGGGGAGCTGTTTTTT.

V and J are TRBV18 and TRBJ2-1; 7 positions match TRBD1. Germline V gene data show CDR1 as KGHSH and CDR2 as LQKENI. The CDR3 is 13 amino acids. The J segment lost 6 bases and the V segment lost 6 bases, leaving 5 bases of the junction unmatched. CDR3 DNA sequence: TGTGCCAGCTCCCGCCCAGGGGGCAATGAGCAGTTCTTC. Its protein product is CASSRPGGNEQFF.

The sample holds a few counts of this clonotype. V gene TRBV5-4 combines with J gene TRBJ2-1, with D uncertain. Between the trimmed V and J ends, which lost 2 bases and 12 bases, there was a span of 15 bases. The germline V gene encodes CDR1 SGHNT and CDR2 YYREEE (reference sequence). The CDR3 consists of 13 residues. The CDR3 protein is CASSLPDGLGQFF. CDR3 nucleotide sequence: TGTGCCAGCAGCTTACCCGACGGTCTAGGGCAGTTCTTC.

This clonotype was found many times. J is TRBJ2-7 and V is TRBV7-8, with TRBD1 as a possible D gene (6 bases). V lost 1 base and J 0 bases, leaving 10 bases between the germline ends. This CDR3 is built from 15 residues. The germline CDR1 and CDR2 sequences are SGHVS and FQNEAQ. The chain's CDR3 is CASSLETGPSYEQYF. For the CDR3, the DNA is TGTGCCAGCAGCTTAGAAACAGGGCCCTCCTACGAGCAGTACTTC.

Many counts were recorded for this clonotype. The genes are TRBV2 and TRBJ2-2, with D perhaps TRBD2 (5 bases). Trimming pared 2 bases from V and 3 bases from J, leaving 10 bases between. Germline CDR1 and CDR2: SNHLY and FYNNEI. This CDR3 comprises 15 residues. CDR3 sequence reads: CASSETGLDTGELFF. CDR3 DNA: TGTGCCAGCAGTGAAACGGGGTTGGACACCGGGGAGCTGTTTTTT. Using reference TRBV2 and TRBJ2-2 for the parts outside the CDR3, the full variable domain is EPEVTQTPSHQVTQMGQEVILRCVPISNHLYFYWYRQILGQKVEFLVSFYNNEISEKSEIFDDQFSVERPDGSNFTLKIRSTKLEDSAMYFCASSETGLDTGELFFGEGSRLTVL.

The V gene is TRBV11-1, the J gene TRBJ1-1; D gene uncertain. The CDR3 covers 14 residues. V lost 2 bases, J lost 1 base, and 8 bases lay in between. Germline V gene sequence: CDR1 SGHAT, CDR2 FQDESV (reference sequence). The CDR3 protein is CASSLFRENTEAFF. In DNA form, the CDR3 reads TGTGCCAGCAGCTTATTCAGAGAGAACACTGAAGCTTTCTTT.

This rearrangement joins TRBV15 to TRBJ1-5, with 8 bases aligning to TRBD1. Losses at the gene ends were 3 bases for V and 4 bases for J; bases not matched to a gene: 2. The CDR3 spans 14 residues. CDR1 is LNHNV and CDR2 is YYDKDF in the germline V gene (reference sequence). Here the CDR3 reads CATSRDRVNQPQHF. The CDR3 bases are TGTGCCACCAGCAGGGACAGGGTTAATCAGCCCCAGCATTTT. The whole variable domain, filled in from reference TRBV15 and TRBJ1-5, reads DAMVIQNPRYQVTQFGKPVTLSCSQTLNHNVMYWYQQKSSQAPKLLFHYYDKDFNNEADTPDNFQSRRPNTSFCFLDIRSPGLGDTAMYLCATSRDRVNQPQHFGDGTRLSIL.

Many counts were recorded for this clonotype. The chain recombines TRBV7-3 with TRBJ2-3; a weak D match, TRBD1 (5 bases). The CDR3 length is 13 residues. Germline values: CDR1 SGHTA, CDR2 FQGTGA. V was pared by 6 bases and J by 3 bases, with 10 bases between. The CDR3 loop reads CASSRRATDTQYF. The CDR3 nucleotides are TGTGCCAGCAGTCGCAGGGCTACAGATACGCAGTATTTT.

This clonotype was recorded many times. The chain is built from TRBV7-6 and TRBJ2-1; 9 bases fit TRBD2. The J segment lost 2 bases and the V segment lost 5 bases, leaving 4 bases of the junction unmatched. This CDR3 comprises 15 residues. CDR1 and CDR2 from the germline V gene are SGHVS and FNYEAQ. CDR3 nucleotide sequence: TGTGCCAGCAGCCGCTCTAGCGGGACCTACAATGAGCAGTTCTTC. Its translation is CASSRSSGTYNEQFF. The whole variable domain, filled in from reference TRBV7-6 and TRBJ2-1, reads GAGVSQSPRYKVTKRGQDVALRCDPISGHVSLYWYRQALGQGPEFLTYFNYEAQQDKSGLPNDRFSAERPEGSISTLTIQRTEQRDSAMYRCASSRSSGTYNEQFFGPGTRLTVL.

The gene calls are TRBV2 and TRBJ1-3, with 7 bases matching TRBD1. CDR3 length equals 15 residues. V trimming: 8 bases; J trimming: 3 bases; junction bases outside the gene matches: 10. Per the germline V gene, CDR1 is SNHLY and CDR2 is FYNNEI. The CDR3 loop is CASLTPQGDGNTIYF. DNA of the CDR3: TGTGCCAGCCTAACCCCTCAGGGGGATGGAAACACCATATATTTT.

V and J are TRBV27 and TRBJ1-1; D gene ambiguous. The CDR3 is 14 residues long. CDR1 is MNHEY, CDR2 SMNVEV, per germline (reference sequence). The V end lost 4 bases, the J end lost 4 bases, and 13 bases lay between the germline ends. The CDR3 protein is CASSSPPGVTEAFF. DNA for the CDR3: TGTGCCAGCAGTTCGCCCCCCGGGGTCACTGAAGCTTTCTTT.

The chain has TRBV7-3 and TRBJ2-1; TRBD2 matches at 9 bases. The ends lost 1 base at V and 5 bases at J; junction bases unmatched: 0. The CDR3 runs 14 residues. CDR1 is SGHTA and CDR2 is FQGTGA in the germline V gene. The CDR3 sequence is CASSLSGRDNEQFF. For the CDR3, the DNA is TGTGCCAGCAGCTTAAGCGGGAGGGACAATGAGCAGTTCTTC. The whole variable domain, remainder taken from reference TRBV7-3 and TRBJ2-1, is GAGVSQTPSNKVTEKGKYVELRCDPISGHTALYWYRQSLGQGPEFLIYFQGTGAADDSGLPNDRFFAVRPEGSVSTLKIQRTERGDSAVYLCASSLSGRDNEQFFGPGTRLTVL.

The chain recombines TRBV11-1 with TRBJ2-1; weak D call: TRBD2 (7 bases). In germline, CDR1 is SGHAT, CDR2 FQDESV (reference sequence). The length of the CDR3 is 16 residues. Trimming removed 3 bases at V and 0 bases at J, with 12 bases between. The CDR3 region is CASSFGGPSSYNEQFF. The CDR3 nucleotides are TGTGCCAGCAGCTTCGGGGGGCCCAGCTCCTACAATGAGCAGTTCTTC. Full variable domain (missing parts from reference TRBV11-1 and TRBJ2-1): EAEVAQSPRYKITEKSQAVAFWCDPISGHATLYWYRQILGQGPELLVQFQDESVVDDSQLPKDRFSAERLKGVDSTLKIQPAELGDSAMYLCASSFGGPSSYNEQFFGPGTRLTVL.

This clonotype was detected ten times or more. This chain uses TRBV7-2 with TRBJ2-5, with TRBD2 matching over 8 bases. The CDR3 runs to 14 residues. Unmatched junction bases numbered 8, after V lost 7 bases and J lost 4 bases. CDR1 SGHTA and CDR2 FQGNSA come from the germline V gene. CDR3 coding DNA: TGTGCCAGCAACCTAGCGGGCCCCCCAGAGACCCAGTACTTC. Amino acid sequence: CASNLAGPPETQYF.

This clonotype was detected only a few times. The gene calls are TRBV6-1 and TRBJ1-1; D uncertain. The CDR3 length is 15 residues. CDR1 and CDR2 (germline): MNHNS, SASEGT. Trimming removed 2 bases from V and 7 bases from J, with 17 bases in between. The CDR3 region has the DNA TGTGCCAGCAGTGAATGGGATTGGGCAGGCCTTGAAGCTTTCTTT. It yields the protein CASSEWDWAGLEAFF.

A single count supports this clonotype. The chain uses TRBV11-2 and TRBJ2-5; D remains unclear. This CDR3 has 14 amino acids. The V end lost 3 bases, the J end lost 1 base, and 9 bases lay between the germline ends. Germline V gene lookup returns CDR1 SGHAT and CDR2 FQNNGV. The CDR3 DNA reads TGTGCCAGCAGCTTTAGACTTCCCCAAGAGACCCAGTACTTC. This translates into CASSFRLPQETQYF.

The V gene is TRBV27, the J gene TRBJ2-7; maybe TRBD1 (5 bases). The CDR3 is made up of 13 amino acids. Trimming stripped 2 bases from V and 6 bases from J, with 11 bases between. In germline, CDR1 is MNHEY, CDR2 SMNVEV (reference sequence). The CDR3 sequence: CASSLGRDLEQYF. CDR3 DNA: TGTGCCAGCAGTTTAGGCAGGGATCTCGAGCAGTACTTC.

This clonotype was counted only a few times. The V gene is TRBV7-2, the J gene TRBJ2-5; the D is unclear. V was trimmed by 5 bases and J by 5 bases, leaving 6 bases between them. Germline loops: CDR1 SGHTA, CDR2 FQGNSA. This CDR3 is built from 11 residues. CDR3 loop: CASSEWETQYF. The DNA for the CDR3 is TGTGCCAGCAGCGAGTGGGAGACCCAGTACTTC.

This clonotype was counted a few times. This chain joins TRBV10-3 and TRBJ1-4; D remains unclear. Germline V gene data show CDR1 as ENHRY and CDR2 as SYGVKD. The CDR3 covers 12 residues. V was trimmed by 4 bases and J by 4 bases, leaving 4 bases between them. The CDR3: CAISGNNEKLFF. CDR3 coding DNA: TGTGCCATCAGTGGGAATAATGAAAAACTGTTTTTT.

This chain connects TRBV20-1 to TRBJ2-7; TRBD1 aligns across 9 bases. The germline CDR1 and CDR2 sequences are DFQATT and SNEGSKA (reference sequence). The length of the CDR3 is 15 residues. The trim removed 2 bases at V and 1 base at J, leaving 6 bases unmatched. CDR3 DNA sequence: TGCAGTGCTAGACTTTTTGGGACAGGGTCCTACGAGCAGTACTTC. Amino acid sequence: CSARLFGTGSYEQYF.